The subject of this entry is one TCR beta chain. The record originates from a study of beta chain features in type 1 diabetes. Germline V CDR1 and CDR2: KGHSH, LQKENI. The V gene end was trimmed by 0 bases and the J gene end by 9 bases; junction bases not matched to a gene: 7. This CDR3 region has 15 residues. As every portion of the isolated RNA was reverse transcribed, the sequencing read expressed TCRB transcripts. Repertoires were generated with immunoSEQ multiplex PCR, while TCRdb's copy carries only in-frame clones and drops some. The sample has around 350,000 clones, roughly 13% seen once. The J gene is TRBJ2-1, the V gene TRBV18; 8 bases are a match to TRBD1. Sequencing was carried out using naive CD4+ T cells from blood. The TCR comes from a man between 18 and 35 years old in good health. The CDR3 nucleotides read TGTGCCAGCTCACCACCAAGGGGACAGGCATCTGAGCAGTTCTTC. Translated, it gives CASSPPRGQASEQFF.